The rows below give T cell receptor beta chains drawn from one sample of a study of CD8+ T cells in alopecia areata. Libraries were prepared by immunoSEQ multiplex PCR; TCRdb keeps only in-frame clonotypes and omits some of them. The sample shows some 200,000 clones, just over 55% of them seen only once. Sequenced input: CD8+ T cells sorted from blood. The receptors shown here come from a human donor in good health. CDR3s include the opening cysteine and the closing phenylalanine or tryptophan. D genes are given only for firm matches. Expanded clones get a size class; other rows say once, few or many, or leave the size out.

CDR3 protein | CDR3 DNA | clone size | J gene | V gene | D gene
CASSHIPGQGNTGELFF | TGCGCCAGCAGCCACATACCGGGACAGGGCAACACCGGGGAGCTGTTTTTT | - | TRBJ2-2 | TRBV4-1 | TRBD1
CASSFLIGETQYF | TGTGCCAGCAGTTTCCTAATAGGAGAGACCCAGTACTTC | - | TRBJ2-5 | TRBV27 | -
CASSVGGDYEQYF | TGTGCCAGCAGTGTGGGCGGAGACTACGAGCAGTACTTC | few | TRBJ2-7 | TRBV25-1 | -
CASNGGATYEQYF | TGTGCCAGCAACGGGGGGGCGACCTACGAGCAGTACTTC | - | TRBJ2-7 | TRBV2 | TRBD2
CASSLVHGSSYEQYF | TGTGCCAGCAGCTTAGTTCATGGGAGCTCCTACGAGCAGTACTTC | - | TRBJ2-7 | TRBV7-9 | -
CASSQEQGSSGNTIYF | TGTGCCAGCAGCCAAGAGCAGGGCTCCTCTGGAAACACCATATATTTT | - | TRBJ1-3 | TRBV4-2 | -
CASSQFGELEQYF | TGTGCCAGCAGCCAGTTCGGGGAACTCGAGCAGTACTTC | once | TRBJ2-7 | TRBV14 | -
CASSAGLAGAAYNEQFF | TGTGCCAGCAGCGCTGGACTAGCGGGGGCTGCCTACAATGAGCAGTTCTTC | few | TRBJ2-1 | TRBV7-8 | TRBD2
CAWTVGIQPQHF | TGTGCCTGGACCGTGGGGATTCAGCCCCAGCATTTT | - | TRBJ1-5 | TRBV30 | -
CASHPARGYNEQFF | TGTGCCAGCCACCCCGCGAGAGGGTACAATGAGCAGTTCTTC | - | TRBJ2-1 | TRBV2 | -